This T cell receptor (beta chain) emerged from a study of T cells in Graves' hyperthyroidism and ophthalmopathy (dated by TCRdb to about 2019). Background for the entire study: Peripheral blood samples were taken at initial diagnosis, before any treatment was given. To identify distinguishing TCR V-J signatures, a discovery cohort of 100 or so patients was used, comprising approximately 40 with Graves' ophthalmopathy and some 57 with stable Graves' hyperthyroidism. Prospective prediction of ophthalmopathy was tested in an independent validation cohort of some 19 hyperthyroidism patients and around 16 patients who later progressed to ophthalmopathy. The 75 to 100 discovery patients were randomly split 7:3 into training and test sets. The study also compared thyroid tissue and blood T-cell repertoires from several Graves' hyperthyroidism patients. After blood sampling, hyperthyroidism patients were treated with methimazole at a starting dose of 30 mg daily, and ophthalmopathy patients were treated with high-dose intravenous methylprednisolone. The paper describes TCR Vbeta CDR3 sequencing of 130 to 150 peripheral blood samples, made up of fewer than 50 ophthalmopathy patients, 70 to 75 hyperthyroidism patients and 17 progressor patients. Results the study describes overall, beyond this receptor: A 13 V-J signature model separated ophthalmopathy from stable hyperthyroidism, with approximately 86% sensitivity and 81% to 83% specificity in cross-validation and 80%/75% in testing. In validation, the model predicted progression to ophthalmopathy a median of about 6.5 months before onset, with roughly 70% sensitivity and nearly 75% specificity. No statistical method was used to fix the sample size in advance, and group allocation was not hidden from the investigators. Most expanded thyroid clonotypes (frequency above 0.001) were also detected in blood, a finding suggesting that blood repertoires may reflect thyroid immune responses.

The TCR beta CDR3 regions were amplified from the RNA transcripts. The first round of RT-PCR for the TCR CDR3 was performed with the HTBI primer set and the Qiagen OneStep RT-PCR kit. A second multiplex PCR round built the libraries, followed by size selection and purification. The libraries were sequenced on an Illumina HiSeq2000 using paired-end 100 bp reads. The published analysis was carried out like this. SOAPnuke was used to process the raw data, throwing out any read that contained adapters or uncalled bases, had a mean Phred below 15, or lacked an exact constant-primer or identifier match. COPE v1.2.5 was used to merge high-quality paired reads, and clonotypes were defined as unique nucleotide sequences. MiTCR v1.1 was used to align the clonotypes against IMGT TRBV, TRBD and TRBJ reference segments. The analysis was restricted to V-J combinations with a frequency above 0.0001, which together covered 99% to 99.2% of the repertoires. A TCS score was defined as the ratio of F50 (clonal expansion) to E x V (chaos), with BLOSUM62-based TCRdist applied between CDR3 peptides within each V-J. Welch's t-statistics and random forest reduced 514 V-J features to 10 to 15, which were used in a naive Bayes classifier (R e1071). The similarity between thyroid and blood repertoires was quantified using the Morisita-Horn index. The public reads were run again by TCRdb, first through fastp at Q25 and then through MiXCR, and only productive beta chains were kept. Rows are unified per CDR3 protein, each entry keeping the most common DNA and genes. TCRdb, rather than the study authors, made the V and J calls. Within this sample are 750,000 to 950,000 distinct CDR3 sequences, with around 39% of them counted one time only. Of the sample, about 8.9% is held by the ten largest clones.

This clonotype was detected only once. Its specific antigen is unknown. No much larger clonotype is one base removed from it; base qualities were not supplied. One read alone is weak evidence. Stable Graves' hyperthyroidism was defined as no progression to ophthalmopathy during 18 months of follow-up. The hyperthyroidism patients were between 18 and 65 years old and newly diagnosed, with a disease duration of less than 2 months. Patients with uncontrolled infections, other autoimmune diseases, pregnancy or lactation were excluded. Diagnoses were based on clinical symptoms, serum thyroxine and TRAb, thyroid ultrasound and orbital computed tomography. Ficoll-Paque density gradient centrifugation was used to isolate PBMCs from about 10 ml of fresh peripheral blood. Total RNA was extracted with Trizol reagent, and quality was checked on an Agilent 2100 Bioanalyzer. Source material: blood. This clonotype was sampled from a man aged 18 to 29 with Graves' hyperthyroidism.

The CDR3 reads as follows: CASIWTGGLAFF. The DNA sequence reads TGTGCCAGCATATGGACAGGGGGGTTGGCTTTCTTT. Rearrangement joined TRBV2 to TRBJ1-1, with 10 junctional bases fitting TRBD1. Germline trimming: 7 bases from V, 11 bases from J; junction bases outside gene matches: 7. The CDR3 has 12 amino acids, counting the end cysteine and phenylalanine. Solely the CDR3 DNA is kept, with 36 bases framed from the first base. CDR1 SNHLY and CDR2 FYNNEI were looked up in the germline V gene.